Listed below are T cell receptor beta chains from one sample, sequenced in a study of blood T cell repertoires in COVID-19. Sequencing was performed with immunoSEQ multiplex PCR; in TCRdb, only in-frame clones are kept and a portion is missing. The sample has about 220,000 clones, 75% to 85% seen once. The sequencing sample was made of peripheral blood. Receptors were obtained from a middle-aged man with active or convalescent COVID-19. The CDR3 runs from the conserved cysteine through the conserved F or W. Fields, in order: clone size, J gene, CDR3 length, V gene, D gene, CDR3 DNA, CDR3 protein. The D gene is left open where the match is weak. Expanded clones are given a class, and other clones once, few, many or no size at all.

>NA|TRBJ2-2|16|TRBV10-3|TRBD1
TGTGCCATCAGTGGGGACAGGGTTGGGAACACCGGGGAGCTGTTTTTT
CAISGDRVGNTGELFF
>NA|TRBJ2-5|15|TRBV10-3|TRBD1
TGTGCCATCAGTGGCCCGGGACAGGGGCAAGAGACCCAGTACTTC
CAISGPGQGQETQYF
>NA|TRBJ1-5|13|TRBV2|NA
TGTGCCAGCTCCACGGAGGTCAATCAGCCCCAGCATTTT
CASSTEVNQPQHF
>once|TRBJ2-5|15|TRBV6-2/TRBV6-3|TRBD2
TGTGCCAGCAGCCCTAGCGGGGGGGCCTCAGAGACCCAGTACTTC
CASSPSGGASETQYF
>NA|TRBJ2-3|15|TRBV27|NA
TGTGCCAGCAGGGGAGAACGGAGTTACACAGATACGCAGTATTTT
CASRGERSYTDTQYF
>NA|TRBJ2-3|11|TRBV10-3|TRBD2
TGTGCCATCAGAGCGGGGGATACGCAGTATTTT
CAIRAGDTQYF
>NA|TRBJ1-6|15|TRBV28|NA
TGTGCCAGCAGTTTACCCCAACTCTATAATTCACCCCTCCACTTT
CASSLPQLYNSPLHF
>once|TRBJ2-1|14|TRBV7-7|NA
TGTGCCAGCAGCCCCACGGGAGCCTACAATGAGCAGTTCTTC
CASSPTGAYNEQFF
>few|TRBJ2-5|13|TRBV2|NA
TGTGCCACCAAAGCTAGCTTACAAGAGACCCAGTACTTC
CATKASLQETQYF
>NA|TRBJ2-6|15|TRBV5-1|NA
TGCGCCAGCAGCTTGGCAGACTCTGGGGCCAACGTCCTGACTTTC
CASSLADSGANVLTF
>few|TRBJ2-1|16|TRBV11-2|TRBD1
TGTGCCAGCAGCCGGACAGGGGGCAATTCCTACAATGAGCAGTTCTTC
CASSRTGGNSYNEQFF
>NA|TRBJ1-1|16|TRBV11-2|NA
TGTGCCAGCAGCTTATTTCAGGAAACCATGAACACTGAAGCTTTCTTT
CASSLFQETMNTEAFF
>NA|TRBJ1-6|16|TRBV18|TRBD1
TGTGCCAGCTCACCACAGCCGACAGGGGATAATTCACCCCTCCACTTT
CASSPQPTGDNSPLHF
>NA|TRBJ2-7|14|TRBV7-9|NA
TGTGCCAGCAGCCCGCGGGACAGAGCCTACGAGCAGTACTTC
CASSPRDRAYEQYF
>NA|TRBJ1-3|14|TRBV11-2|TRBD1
TGTGCCAGCAGCCGTGGACAGGGCGGAAACACCATATATTTT
CASSRGQGGNTIYF
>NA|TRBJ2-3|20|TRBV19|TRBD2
TGTGCCAGTAAGACCGGCAGCGGGGGCACGACTAGCGGGTTCGTGGATACGCAGTATTTT
CASKTGSGGTTSGFVDTQYF
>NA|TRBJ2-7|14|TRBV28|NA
TGTGCCAGCATAGCGGGACAGAATACGGGCGAGCAGTACTTC
CASIAGQNTGEQYF
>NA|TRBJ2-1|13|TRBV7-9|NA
TGTGCCAGCACCTTAAGCCCCTACAATGAGCAGTTCTTC
CASTLSPYNEQFF
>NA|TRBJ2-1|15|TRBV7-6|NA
TGTGCCAGCAGCCTTTATTCCCCCACAGGTGGTGAGCAGTTCTTC
CASSLYSPTGGEQFF
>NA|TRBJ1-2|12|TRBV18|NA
TGTGCCAGCTCATCGGTAACCTATGGCTACACCTTC
CASSSVTYGYTF
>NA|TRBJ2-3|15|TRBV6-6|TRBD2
TGTGCCAGCAGCACCACGGGGGGGGGCACAGATACGCAGTATTTT
CASSTTGGGTDTQYF
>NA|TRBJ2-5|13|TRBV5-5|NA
TGTGCCAGCAGTCAGGGGTATCAAGAGACCCAGTACTTC
CASSQGYQETQYF
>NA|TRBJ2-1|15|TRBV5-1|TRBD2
TGCGCCAGCAGCTTGGTTAGCGGGGGCTACAATGAGCAGTTCTTC
CASSLVSGGYNEQFF
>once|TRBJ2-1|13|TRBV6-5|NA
TGTGCCAGCAGTTCCTCGCGGAGAGGCGAGCAGTTCTTC
CASSSSRRGEQFF